The text below deals with one T cell receptor beta chain. From germline, CDR1 is SGDLS and CDR2 YYNGEE. V was trimmed by 0 bases and J by 6 bases, leaving 6 bases between them. This CDR3 comprises 13 residues. The sample belongs to a study of tissue T cells after allogeneic stem cell transplantation. The wider study: Enrolled prospectively were adult allogeneic hematopoietic cell transplant recipients whose graft-versus-host disease was steroid-refractory. Pre-transplant PBMCs were recipient-derived, available from five GVHD patients. CD3+ T cells were flow-sorted when enough cells; otherwise DNA extracted directly.

The table came from immunoSEQ multiplex PCR; TCRdb's copy has only in-frame clones and leaves some out. The data show tens of thousands of clones, just under 95% seen once. The chain is built from TRBV9 and TRBJ2-2; D may be TRBD1 or TRBD2 (5 bases each). The clonotype was recovered from a woman aged 35 to 70 who later had graft-versus-host disease after an allogeneic stem cell transplant. The sample was blood, taken before transplantation. The CDR3 bases are TGTGCCAGCAGCGTAGTGGGGGCCGGGGAGCTGTTTTTT. Translated: CASSVVGAGELFF.